The present T cell receptor (beta chain) was sequenced within a study of cytomegalovirus exposure and HLA in healthy donors. The CDR3 totals 16 residues. The germline CDR1 and CDR2 sequences are SGHVS and FQNEAQ. V gave up 5 bases and J gave up 4 bases, with 20 bases separating them. Regarding this clone: Its antigen is unidentified.

Study-wide results and caveats: In vitro checks showed that a few CMV-associated chains really do target CMV antigens.

In the PCR, 60 Vbeta and 13 Jbeta primers were used. The assay was immunoSEQ multiplex PCR, and TCRdb's table has in-frame clones only and misses some. The sample carries around 220,000 clones, approximately 70% recorded once. Source material: PBMCs. The chain joins TRBV7-8 to TRBJ1-1, with TRBD1 as a possible D gene (6 bases). This clonotype was sampled from a woman in her twenties or thirties in good health and CMV-seronegative. The CDR3 is CASSTRGGARSTEAFF. In DNA, the CDR3 is TGTGCCAGCAGCACGAGGGGGGGGGCAAGAAGCACTGAAGCTTTCTTT. Using reference TRBV7-8 and TRBJ1-1 for the parts outside the CDR3, the full variable domain is GAGVSQSPRYKVAKRGQDVALRCDPISGHVSLFWYQQALGQGPEFLTYFQNEAQLDKSGLPSDRFFAERPEGSVSTLKIQRTQQEDSAVYLCASSTRGGARSTEAFFGQGTRLTVV.